This TCR beta chain was recovered during a study of vaccination and CD4 T cells after COVID-19. The overall study: Stimulation used overlapping spike peptides from SARS-CoV-2, HCoV-NL63, HCoV-OC43 and HCoV-229E.

Trimming took 0 bases from V and 8 from J, leaving 20 bases between them. The germline V gene encodes CDR1 SGHDT and CDR2 YYEEEE. The CDR3 contains 16 residues. Treatment described: 10-day PBMC culture with coronavirus spike peptide pools or control peptides (ViraFEST assay). Negative selection yielded CD4+ T cells from day-10 cultures. The assay that was used to sequence DNA from cultured CD4+ T cells was the Oncomine TCR Beta short-read assay. TCRdb re-called the PCR reads through MiXCR, storing one row per CDR3 protein. This sample carries thousands of distinct CDR3 sequences, about 59% of them seen once, and the ten largest clones take roughly a quarter. This clonotype appeared a few times. Its antigen remains unidentified.

The chain is built from TRBV5-6 and TRBJ1-2; D not resolved. The source material was CD4+ T cells from blood, cultured in vitro. The receptor's source is a human donor who had recovered from COVID-19. CDR3 sequence: CASSLGQMGFVRGYTF. Written as DNA, the CDR3 is TGTGCCAGCAGCTTGGGGCAGATGGGTTTCGTGAGGGGCTACACCTTC.